This is a list of T cell receptor beta chains from one sample in a study of T cell responses to AZD1222 COVID-19 vaccine. Sequencing was performed with immunoSEQ multiplex PCR; in TCRdb, only in-frame clones are kept and a portion is missing. The sample includes 130,000 or so clones, 89% of them seen just once. The sequences come from peripheral blood, collected 28 days after the second AZD1222 dose. The receptor source for this set is an adult who received the AZD1222 COVID-19 vaccine. Each CDR3 is given with its conserved first and last residue. Size tells how often a clone was seen (once, few, many) or the class of an expanded clone, and some rows leave it out.

clone size: NA; V gene: TRBV7-7; CDR3 protein: CASSSIQVTNYGYTF
clone size: NA; V gene: TRBV5-1; CDR3 protein: CASSRWPTSLIQQVQFF
clone size: NA; V gene: TRBV7-9; CDR3 protein: CASSLDHREAFF
clone size: NA; V gene: TRBV6-5; CDR3 protein: CASSYSPTSGTDTQYF
clone size: NA; V gene: TRBV6-2/TRBV6-3; CDR3 protein: CASSLGGGLGYGYTF
clone size: NA; V gene: TRBV25-1; CDR3 protein: CASSPGGRSYNEQFF
clone size: NA; V gene: TRBV11-2; CDR3 protein: CASSLGTGNQPQHF
clone size: NA; V gene: TRBV19; CDR3 protein: CASSIATLGRSNYGYTF
clone size: NA; V gene: TRBV5-1; CDR3 protein: CASSLRDRNTEAFF
clone size: NA; V gene: TRBV9; CDR3 protein: CASSAPNHGMNTEAFF
clone size: NA; V gene: TRBV15; CDR3 protein: CATSSSGQMYEQYF
clone size: NA; V gene: TRBV11-3; CDR3 protein: CASSRRGDHQFF
clone size: NA; V gene: TRBV5-4; CDR3 protein: CASRRLEHNEQFF
clone size: NA; V gene: TRBV30; CDR3 protein: CAWSATGVQPQHF
clone size: NA; V gene: TRBV3-1/TRBV3-2; CDR3 protein: CASSQGTSGQETQYF
clone size: NA; V gene: TRBV28; CDR3 protein: CASSLYDRTAEAFF
clone size: NA; V gene: TRBV10-1; CDR3 protein: CASSRESGNTIYF
clone size: NA; V gene: TRBV15; CDR3 protein: CATSRDRGGRAGGELFF
clone size: NA; V gene: TRBV11-2; CDR3 protein: CASRFSGRRHNEQFF
clone size: few; V gene: TRBV29-1; CDR3 protein: CSVERENTEAFF
clone size: NA; V gene: TRBV11-3; CDR3 protein: CASSSGGAPYTQYF
clone size: once; V gene: TRBV11-2; CDR3 protein: CASSLWQGVTGELFF
clone size: NA; V gene: TRBV20-1; CDR3 protein: CSASPDRASSYEQYF
clone size: NA; V gene: TRBV20-1; CDR3 protein: CSASRVNYGYTF
clone size: NA; V gene: TRBV5-1; CDR3 protein: CASSLQGSYGYTF
clone size: NA; V gene: TRBV4-1; CDR3 protein: CASSQEPLALATNEKLFF
clone size: NA; V gene: TRBV2; CDR3 protein: CASSPLGTAKNIQYF
clone size: NA; V gene: TRBV19; CDR3 protein: CASSAGTLQLNQPQHF
clone size: NA; V gene: TRBV19; CDR3 protein: CASSTGRPRADNSPLHF
clone size: NA; V gene: TRBV10-3; CDR3 protein: CAISESQASGDHNEQFF
clone size: NA; V gene: TRBV18; CDR3 protein: CASSPTENTEAFF
clone size: NA; V gene: TRBV4-1; CDR3 protein: CASSLLDRPNTEAFF
clone size: NA; V gene: TRBV5-8; CDR3 protein: CASGYRDRAYEQYF
clone size: few; V gene: TRBV2; CDR3 protein: CASSEERTGVQPQHF
clone size: NA; V gene: TRBV30; CDR3 protein: CACTQGGNQPQHF
clone size: NA; V gene: TRBV6-1; CDR3 protein: CASSETPLYGYTF
clone size: NA; V gene: TRBV21-1; CDR3 protein: CASSKDGAQETQYF
clone size: NA; V gene: TRBV27; CDR3 protein: CASSPRLVPDTQYF
clone size: NA; V gene: TRBV7-2; CDR3 protein: CASSLLGQGIPGANVLTF
clone size: NA; V gene: TRBV6-5; CDR3 protein: CASRRGGRNTEAFF
clone size: NA; V gene: TRBV6-5; CDR3 protein: CASSLNYPVDTQYF
clone size: NA; V gene: TRBV20-1; CDR3 protein: CSASSPGGSGGDTQYF
clone size: NA; V gene: TRBV18; CDR3 protein: CASCATNEKLFF
clone size: NA; V gene: TRBV3-1/TRBV3-2; CDR3 protein: CASSQPGAHYGYTF
clone size: NA; V gene: TRBV30; CDR3 protein: CAWSVRWGSQGMNTEAFF
clone size: NA; V gene: TRBV6-5; CDR3 protein: CASSRQGGGYTF
clone size: NA; V gene: TRBV12-3/TRBV12-4; CDR3 protein: CASSLKGAYGYTF
clone size: NA; V gene: TRBV9; CDR3 protein: CASSVGQGPYELFF
clone size: once; V gene: TRBV11-2; CDR3 protein: CASSLNEGQGEAFF
clone size: NA; V gene: TRBV5-1; CDR3 protein: CASSPGTARYNSPLHF
clone size: NA; V gene: TRBV5-1; CDR3 protein: CASSLKSGTVSYEQYF
clone size: NA; V gene: TRBV4-3; CDR3 protein: CASSQDPGGYGYTF
clone size: NA; V gene: TRBV11-2; CDR3 protein: CASNMDGPNYGYTF
clone size: NA; V gene: TRBV18; CDR3 protein: CASSQGTDTQYF
clone size: NA; V gene: TRBV9; CDR3 protein: CASRPGQGASYGYTF
clone size: NA; V gene: TRBV7-9; CDR3 protein: CASSLGWESTDTQYF
clone size: NA; V gene: TRBV29-1; CDR3 protein: CSALSGGAVRNNEQFF
clone size: NA; V gene: TRBV10-3; CDR3 protein: CAISQGSEDTQYF
clone size: NA; V gene: TRBV5-1; CDR3 protein: CASSPTGGSSYEQYF
clone size: NA; V gene: TRBV7-9; CDR3 protein: CASSLGSWVAGEQFF